This paragraph covers one T cell receptor (beta chain) sequence. Its specificity is not known. The sample belongs to a study of T cell repertoires in cytomegalovirus infection. Study details: Public TCR beta signatures were indicative of both CMV infection and a matching HLA type. Findings of the study overall: What dominated the ex vivo response were HLA-C-restricted CMV-specific TCR beta clonotypes.

The V gene's germline CDR1 is SEHNR and CDR2 FQNEAQ (reference sequence). V was clipped by 6 bases and J by 2 bases, with 11 bases between them. CDR3 length: 14 amino acids. TCRdb re-analysed the reads in MiXCR, keeping a single row per CDR3 protein. The table includes 50,000 to 65,000 distinct CDR3 sequences, around 18% detected once. The gene calls are TRBV7-9 and TRBJ1-5; D might be TRBD1 (5 bases). The source is a human donor in good health (CMV status not recorded). Some clones in this sample may be carry-over from other donors' samples. The specimen comprised CD8+ T cells from cultured PBMCs, sampled from culture after CMV antigen stimulation. The CDR3 DNA is TGTGCCAGCAGAAAAGGGGAAGGCAATCAGCCCCAGCATTTT. Translation gives CASRKGEGNQPQHF.